This entry lists 18 T cell receptor beta chains sequenced from one sample in a study of T-cell memory formation after mild COVID-19 (dated by TCRdb to the early 2020s). The library was obtained by 5' RACE. TCRdb lists the instrument as Illumina NovaSeq 6000. TCRdb itself trimmed the public reads at Q25 with fastp, ran MiXCR and retained productive beta chains. All rows with the same CDR3 protein become a single entry with the most common DNA and genes. The sample table records around 130,000 distinct CDR3 sequences; 11% to 15% of these occur just once. Approximately 30% of the sample is taken by the ten largest. The sample was PBMCs or a T cell subset sorted from them (not recorded which). Receptor source: an adult woman who had mild COVID-19 (a few samples of this study predate the infection). The sample titles of this study are shuffled in the database, so cell type and time point are left out; the donor was told from shared clones.

This sequence joins TRBV5-1 and TRBJ2-1; D is undetermined. Germline V gene lookup returns CDR1 SGHRS and CDR2 YFSETQ. The CDR3 runs to 15 residues. V was clipped by 0 bases and J by 8 bases, with 15 bases between them. The CDR3 here is CASSLAAPGLDEQFF. The DNA of the CDR3 is TGCGCCAGCAGCTTGGCGGCTCCCGGATTGGATGAGCAGTTCTTC. The full variable domain, its missing parts supplied by reference TRBV5-1 and TRBJ2-1, is KAGVTQTPRYLIKTRGQQVTLSCSPISGHRSVSWYQQTPGQGLQFLFEYFSETQRNKGNFPGRFSGRQFSNSRSEMNVSTLELGDSALYLCASSLAAPGLDEQFFGPGTRLTVL.

The V gene is TRBV20-1, the J gene TRBJ1-2; 9 positions match TRBD1. This CDR3 is built from 15 residues. CDR1 and CDR2 from the germline V gene are DFQATT and SNEGSKA (reference sequence). Trimming removed 1 base from V and 2 bases from J; junction bases left unmatched: 5. For the CDR3, the DNA is TGCAGTGCTAGAGCGACCGGGACAGGGAACTATGGCTACACCTTC. Translation gives CSARATGTGNYGYTF.

This clonotype was recorded a few times. The chain combines TRBV30 with TRBJ1-1; no definite D call. Trimming pared 0 bases from V and 5 bases from J, leaving 10 bases between. Germline V CDR1 and CDR2: GTSNPN, SVGIG (reference sequence). The CDR3 contains 13 residues. In nucleotides, the CDR3 is TGTGCCTGGAGTGTCGGAGGTCATACTGAAGCTTTCTTT. This codes for CAWSVGGHTEAFF.

The rearrangement links TRBV7-3 to TRBJ2-7; 10 nucleotides match TRBD2. The CDR3 contains 15 residues. Germline CDR1 SGHTA, CDR2 FQGTGA. V shed 8 bases and J 7 bases; nucleotides not matched to a gene: 14. This CDR3 reads CASSGRLAGYEEQYF. For the CDR3, the DNA is TGTGCCAGCTCGGGGCGACTAGCGGGCTACGAGGAGCAGTACTTC.

This clonotype showed up just a few times. V and J are TRBV29-1 and TRBJ1-2; 9 bases agree with TRBD1. Trimming removed 5 bases from V and 3 bases from J; junction bases left unmatched: 4. CDR1 is SQVTM, CDR2 ANQGSEA, per germline. The CDR3 runs 13 residues. CDR3 in amino acids: CSVITGGDYGYTF. The CDR3 DNA is TGCAGCGTTATAACAGGGGGCGACTATGGCTACACCTTC.

This clonotype was recorded a few times. The CDR3 bases are TGTGCTAGTGGTGGTATAGGACTAGCGGGGGGTGAGCAGTTCTTC. It is translated as CASGGIGLAGGEQFF. The rearrangement joins TRBV12-5 to TRBJ2-1; 14 bases fit TRBD2. The germline CDR1 and CDR2 sequences are LGHNT and FRNRAP. J was trimmed by 9 bases and V by 5 bases; bases with no gene match: 6. The CDR3 totals 15 residues.

This clonotype was counted a few times. This chain uses TRBV24-1 with TRBJ1-1, with 8 positions matching TRBD1. This CDR3 spans 16 amino acids. CDR1 and CDR2 (germline): KGHDR, SFDVKD. V shed 0 bases, J shed 5 bases, and the junction held 7 bases outside the gene matches. For the CDR3, the DNA is TGTGCCACCAGTGATTTGGGCAGCGACAGGGGTACTGAAGCTTTCTTT. Translated, it gives CATSDLGSDRGTEAFF.

This rearrangement joins TRBV20-1 to TRBJ2-1; the D is unclear. V dropped 3 bases and J dropped 3 bases, with 3 bases sitting between them. The CDR3 contains 11 residues. Germline CDR1 reads DFQATT; CDR2 reads SNEGSKA (reference sequence). The DNA of the CDR3 is TGCAGTGCTAGGGACTACAATGAGCAGTTCTTC. It yields the protein CSARDYNEQFF.

This clonotype was counted at least ten times. V gene TRBV12-3 or TRBV12-4 combines with J gene TRBJ2-1, with D possibly being TRBD1 or TRBD2 (6 bases each). The V and J ends lost 6 bases and 4 bases respectively, with 22 bases between them. The CDR3 spans 17 residues. Here the CDR3 DNA reads TGTGCCAGCAGCCTAGGGTTCGGGGGCCCGATTTACAATGAGCAGTTCTTC. Its protein product is CASSLGFGGPIYNEQFF.

The chain links TRBV7-9 to TRBJ2-7; D remains ambiguous. This CDR3 has 13 residues. V gave up 5 bases and J gave up 3 bases, with 11 bases separating them. Germline loops: CDR1 SEHNR, CDR2 FQNEAQ (reference sequence). The chain's CDR3 is CASSRESNYEQYF. The CDR3 region has the DNA TGTGCCAGCAGCAGGGAATCCAACTACGAGCAGTACTTC.

The J gene is TRBJ2-5, the V gene TRBV7-9, with 9 nucleotides matching TRBD2. The CDR3 consists of 18 residues. The junction had 14 bases not matched to a gene; V was cut back by 3 bases and J by 3 bases. CDR1 and CDR2 (germline): SEHNR, FQNEAQ (reference sequence). The DNA for the CDR3 is TGTGCCAGCAGCTTTTTGGAGCGGCGGGAGGGCCCAGAAGAGACCCAGTACTTC. It codes for CASSFLERREGPEETQYF.

The chain carries TRBV27 and TRBJ2-2; 8 nucleotides agree with TRBD2. The junction had 13 bases not matched to a gene; V was cut back by 1 base and J by 6 bases. Germline CDR1 reads MNHEY; CDR2 reads SMNVEV (reference sequence). There are 18 residues in the CDR3. The DNA for the CDR3 is TGTGCCAGCAGTTTATTAAGGATCGCGGGGGGCGAGGCCGGGGAGCTGTTTTTT. Translation gives CASSLLRIAGGEAGELFF.

This chain joins TRBV2 and TRBJ2-7; 7 bases map to TRBD1. This CDR3 contains 12 residues. Trimming cost V 6 bases and J 3 bases; bases outside gene matches: 2. In germline, CDR1 is SNHLY, CDR2 FYNNEI. CDR3 nucleotide sequence: TGTGCCAGCAGAGGGGACAGCTACGAGCAGTACTTC. It yields the protein CASRGDSYEQYF.

This clonotype showed up just a few times. The V gene is TRBV29-1, the J gene TRBJ1-2; D ambiguous. V was cut by 5 bases and J by 4 bases, with 17 bases left in between. The CDR3 loop spans 14 amino acids. CDR1 and CDR2 (germline): SQVTM, ANQGSEA. The CDR3 bases are TGCAGCGTTAGCGACCGGGCCCAGATCTATGGCTACACCTTC. As protein: CSVSDRAQIYGYTF.

The sample holds a few counts of this clonotype. The chain couples TRBV13 to TRBJ2-1; D perhaps matches TRBD2 (5 bases). Germline loops: CDR1 PRHDT, CDR2 FYEKMQ (reference sequence). The CDR3 runs 15 residues. V was clipped by 1 base and J by 4 bases, with 11 bases between them. The CDR3 loop is CASSLVLAQYNEQFF. The CDR3 coding sequence is TGTGCCAGCAGCTTAGTGTTAGCGCAATACAATGAGCAGTTCTTC.

The sample holds a few counts of this clonotype. The chain links TRBV9 to TRBJ2-1; 12 bases fit TRBD2. V lost 5 bases, J lost 8 bases, and 11 bases stayed unmatched. The CDR3 has 16 amino acids. The germline V gene has CDR1 SGDLS and CDR2 YYNGEE. CDR3 nucleotides: TGTGCCAGCAGTCATCTAGCGGGAGGGCCTAAGTATGAGCAGTTCTTC. Encoded protein: CASSHLAGGPKYEQFF.

This clonotype was observed a handful of times. J is TRBJ2-5 and V is TRBV7-3; a weak D match, TRBD2 (6 bases). Germline CDR1 and CDR2: SGHTA and FQGTGA. The CDR3 is made up of 15 amino acids. V was trimmed by 2 bases and J by 1 base, leaving 11 bases between them. The DNA for the CDR3 is TGTGCCAGCAGCTTATATCCGGGAGCCCAAGAGACCCAGTACTTC. Residues: CASSLYPGAQETQYF.

This chain connects TRBV30 to TRBJ2-1, with 9 bases identical to TRBD2. The V gene end was trimmed by 2 bases and the J gene end by 9 bases; junction bases not matched to a gene: 17. CDR1 and CDR2 (germline): GTSNPN, SVGIG (reference sequence). The CDR3 length is 17 residues. CDR3 protein: CAWSTPSPREGRGEQFF. CDR3 in DNA: TGTGCCTGGAGTACCCCCTCTCCGCGGGAGGGCCGGGGTGAGCAGTTCTTC.